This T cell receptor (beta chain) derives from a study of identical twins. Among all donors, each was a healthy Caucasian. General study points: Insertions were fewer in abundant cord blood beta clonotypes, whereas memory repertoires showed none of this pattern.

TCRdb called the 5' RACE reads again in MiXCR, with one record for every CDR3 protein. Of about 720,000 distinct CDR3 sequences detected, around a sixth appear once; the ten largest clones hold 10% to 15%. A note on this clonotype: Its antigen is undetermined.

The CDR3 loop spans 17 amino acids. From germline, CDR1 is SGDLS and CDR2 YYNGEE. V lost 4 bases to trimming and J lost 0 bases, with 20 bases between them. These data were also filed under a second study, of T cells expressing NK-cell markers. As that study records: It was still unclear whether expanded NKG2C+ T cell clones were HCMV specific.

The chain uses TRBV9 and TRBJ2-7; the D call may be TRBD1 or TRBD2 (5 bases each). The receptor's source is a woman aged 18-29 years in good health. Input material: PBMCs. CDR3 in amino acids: CASSQNKRPGASYEQYF. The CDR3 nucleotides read TGTGCCAGCAGCCAGAACAAACGTCCCGGGGCCTCCTACGAGCAGTACTTC.